The T cell receptor beta chain described here comes from a study of blood T cell repertoires in COVID-19. At the level of the study: Samples came from the United States, Italy and Spain, spanning acute and convalescent COVID-19. T cells, B-cell-depleted T cells, or PBMCs supplied cDNA or gDNA.

This CDR3 comprises 17 residues. Trimming at V came to 1 base and at J to 4 bases, leaving 7 bases not matched to a gene. Germline V gives CDR1 LGHDT, CDR2 YNNKEL (reference sequence). Study processing details: Amplifying reference gene primers gave estimates of nucleated cell counts. Produced via immunoSEQ multiplex PCR; TCRdb's table is partial and in-frame only. V and J calls and clone size follow that table, whereas D and trimming were derived from the DNA. The repertoire holds tens of thousands of clones, with 88% as singletons. V usage is TRBV3-1 (or the pseudogene TRBV3-2) and J usage is TRBJ2-3, with 11 bases that match TRBD1. This receptor was obtained from a human donor in a cohort sampled during active COVID-19. The sample consisted of peripheral blood. The CDR3 loop is CASSQASGTGGPDTQYF. The CDR3 region has the DNA TGTGCCAGCAGCCAAGCTTCCGGGACAGGGGGGCCAGATACGCAGTATTTT.